The 5 T cell receptor beta chains presented below share a single source sample, sequenced in a study of blood T cells in healthy people across ages. A second PCR, run for roughly 7 to 11 cycles, used a sample-barcoded 5' primer plus a J-beta primer mix. TCRdb used MiXCR to reprocess the 5' RACE reads, holding one entry per CDR3 protein. The sample includes around 1,000,000 distinct CDR3 sequences, 35% to 40% seen only once; the top ten take around 14%. Source material: blood. The receptors here all came from a man in his late teens or twenties in good health.

The chain combines TRBV7-6 with TRBJ1-4; D remains unclear. In germline, CDR1 is SGHVS, CDR2 FNYEAQ. This CDR3 contains 19 residues. V was clipped by 1 base and J by 0 bases, with 18 bases between them. In DNA form, the CDR3 reads TGTGCCAGCAGCTTAGGTCTCAGGCCAGGAATAACAACTAATGAAAAACTGTTTTTT. It is translated as CASSLGLRPGITTNEKLFF.

About this clonotype itself: Relative to the germline gene, one junction end is altered; a read error may explain this. The chain recombines TRBV29-1 with TRBJ2-1; possibly TRBD2 for D (7 bases). Per germline, CDR1 SQVTM and CDR2 ANQGSEA. This CDR3 region has 14 residues. The CDR3 bases are TGCAGCGTTGAGAGGGGGGGTCCGACAGGTGAGCGGTTCTTC. Translating it yields CSVERGGPTGERFF.

V gene TRBV20-1 combines with J gene TRBJ1-2; tentatively, D is TRBD1 (6 bases). Trimming pared 0 bases from V and 0 bases from J, leaving 14 bases between. The germline V gene encodes CDR1 DFQATT and CDR2 SNEGSKA (reference sequence). The CDR3 covers 16 residues. DNA of the CDR3: TGCAGTGCTAGAGATCTACAGGGATGGGCTAACTATGGCTACACCTTC. Translation: CSARDLQGWANYGYTF.

V is TRBV6-5 and J is TRBJ1-6; no reliable D call. The CDR3 length is 16 residues. V dropped 2 bases and J dropped 0 bases, with 8 bases sitting between them. CDR1 is MNHEY and CDR2 is SVGAGI in the germline V gene. The CDR3 reads CASSYRYSSYNSPLHF. The CDR3 DNA reads as TGTGCCAGCAGTTACCGGTACAGCTCCTATAATTCACCCCTCCACTTT.

In its sample, this clonotype was seen a few times. The chain carries TRBV6-6 and TRBJ2-1; no clear D. Germline-derived CDR1 and CDR2 are MNHNY and SVGAGI (reference sequence). Trimming pared 8 bases from V and 0 bases from J, leaving 17 bases between. The CDR3 totals 16 residues. CDR3 in DNA: TGTGCCAGCGCACGACTCCCCACGAGCTCCTACAATGAGCAGTTCTTC. It specifies CASARLPTSSYNEQFF.